This TCR beta chain was identified during a study of T-cell reconstitution after alpha-beta-depleted transplantation in children. This clonotype was detected ten times or more. There are 16 residues in the CDR3. J gave up 4 bases and V 4 bases, and 7 bases lay outside the gene matches. Germline values: CDR1 SGHRS, CDR2 YFSETQ. The library targeted TCRbeta and was prepared with unique molecular identifiers. MiXCR was run by TCRdb on the PCR reads, yielding one entry per CDR3 protein. The repertoire includes 150,000 to 200,000 distinct CDR3 sequences, roughly 15% of them detected once, and approximately 13% sits in the top ten.

The J gene is TRBJ2-1, the V gene TRBV5-1, with TRBD2 matching over 11 bases. This material consisted of PBMCs from the stem cell graft donor, taken from the stem cell graft. This sequence was found in a human donor who donated a stem cell graft to a child with acute lymphoblastic leukemia. For the CDR3, the DNA is TGCGCCAGCAGCGCCGCTAGCGGGAGGTCATACAATGAGCAGTTCTTC. This encodes CASSAASGRSYNEQFF.